Sequencing of this TCR beta chain was carried out in a study of cytomegalovirus exposure and HLA in healthy donors. Points from the study as a whole: Among TCR sequences, most were rare, though some public TCRs appeared in many donors. In vitro experiments confirmed that a few CMV-associated chains were specific for CMV antigens. Listed as cytomegalovirus-associated were around 160 TCR beta chains.

About this clone: Its specificity is unknown.

The validation cohort, a group of 100 to 150 subjects, included the donors and was separate from the roughly 670-subject first cohort. Repertoires were generated with immunoSEQ multiplex PCR, while TCRdb's copy carries only in-frame clones and drops some. Of about 220,000 clones detected, about 89% appear once; the ten largest clones hold roughly 1%. This CDR3 contains 16 residues. CDR1 and CDR2 (germline): LNHDA, SQIVND (reference sequence). J was trimmed by 2 bases and V by 2 bases; bases with no gene match: 3. The sequence came from a young woman in good health and CMV-seronegative. The rearrangement links TRBV19 to TRBJ1-5; TRBD1 agrees at 10 bases. Sequenced: PBMCs. The DNA of the CDR3 is TGTGCCAGTAGTATAACGGGGACAGGGGGCAATCAGCCCCAGCATTTT. Protein product: CASSITGTGGNQPQHF.